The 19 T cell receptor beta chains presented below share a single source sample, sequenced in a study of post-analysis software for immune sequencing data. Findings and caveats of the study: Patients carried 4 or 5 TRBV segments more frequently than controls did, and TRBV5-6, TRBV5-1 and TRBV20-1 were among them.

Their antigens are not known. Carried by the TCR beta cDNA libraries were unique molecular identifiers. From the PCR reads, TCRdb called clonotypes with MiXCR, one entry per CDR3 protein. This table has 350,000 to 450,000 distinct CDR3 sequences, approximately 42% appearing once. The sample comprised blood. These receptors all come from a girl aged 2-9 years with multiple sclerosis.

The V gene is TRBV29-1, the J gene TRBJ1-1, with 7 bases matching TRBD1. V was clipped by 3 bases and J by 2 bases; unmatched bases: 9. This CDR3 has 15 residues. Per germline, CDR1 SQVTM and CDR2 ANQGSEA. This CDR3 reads CSVDRGGRDNTEAFF. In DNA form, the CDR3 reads TGCAGCGTTGACAGGGGGGGCAGGGATAACACTGAAGCTTTCTTT.

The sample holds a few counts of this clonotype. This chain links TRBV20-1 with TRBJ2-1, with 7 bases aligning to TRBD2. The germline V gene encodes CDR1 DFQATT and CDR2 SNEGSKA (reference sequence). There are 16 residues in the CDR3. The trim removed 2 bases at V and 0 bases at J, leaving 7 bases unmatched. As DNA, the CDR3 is TGCAGTGCTAGAAATACACTAGCGAACTCCTACAATGAGCAGTTCTTC. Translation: CSARNTLANSYNEQFF.

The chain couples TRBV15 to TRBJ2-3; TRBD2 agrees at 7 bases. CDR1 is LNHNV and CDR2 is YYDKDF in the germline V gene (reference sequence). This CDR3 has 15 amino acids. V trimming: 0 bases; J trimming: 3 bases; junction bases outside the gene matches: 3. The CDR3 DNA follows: TGTGCCACCAGCAGAGATGCGGGACTAACAGATACGCAGTATTTT. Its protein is CATSRDAGLTDTQYF.

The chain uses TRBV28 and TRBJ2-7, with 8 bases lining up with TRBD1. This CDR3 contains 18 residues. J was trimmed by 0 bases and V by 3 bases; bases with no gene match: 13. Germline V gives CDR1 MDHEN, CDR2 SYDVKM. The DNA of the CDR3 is TGTGCCAGCAGTTTCAACAGGGGGGTCGTGCACAGCTCCTACGAGCAGTACTTC. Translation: CASSFNRGVVHSSYEQYF.

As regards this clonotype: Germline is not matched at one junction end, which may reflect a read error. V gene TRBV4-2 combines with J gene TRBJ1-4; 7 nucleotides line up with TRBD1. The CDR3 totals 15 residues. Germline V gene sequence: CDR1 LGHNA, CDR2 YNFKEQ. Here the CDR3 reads CAGSQQGGRGEKLFF. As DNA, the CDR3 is TGTGCCGGCAGCCAGCAGGGGGGGCGCGGTGAAAAACTGTTTTTT.

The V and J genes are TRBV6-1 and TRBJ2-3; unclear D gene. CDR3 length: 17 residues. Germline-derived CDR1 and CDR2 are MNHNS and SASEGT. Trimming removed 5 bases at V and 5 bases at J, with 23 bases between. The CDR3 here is CASSRTHNYLGGDTQYF. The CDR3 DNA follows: TGTGCCAGCAGTCGTACCCATAATTATTTGGGTGGAGATACGCAGTATTTT.

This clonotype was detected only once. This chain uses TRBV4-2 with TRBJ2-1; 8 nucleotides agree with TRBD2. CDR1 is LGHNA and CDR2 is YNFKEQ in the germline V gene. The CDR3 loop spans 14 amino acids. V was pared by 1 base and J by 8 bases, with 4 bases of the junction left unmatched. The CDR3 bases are TGTGCCAGCAGCCAAGTGGGACTAGGATATGAGCAGTTCTTC. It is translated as CASSQVGLGYEQFF.

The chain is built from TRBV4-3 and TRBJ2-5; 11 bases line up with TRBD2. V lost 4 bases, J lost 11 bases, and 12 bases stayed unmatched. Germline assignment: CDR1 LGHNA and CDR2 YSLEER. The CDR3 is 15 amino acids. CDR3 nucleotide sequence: TGCGCCAGCAGCCCAACTAGCGGGAGAAATCATGAGCAGTACTTC. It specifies CASSPTSGRNHEQYF.

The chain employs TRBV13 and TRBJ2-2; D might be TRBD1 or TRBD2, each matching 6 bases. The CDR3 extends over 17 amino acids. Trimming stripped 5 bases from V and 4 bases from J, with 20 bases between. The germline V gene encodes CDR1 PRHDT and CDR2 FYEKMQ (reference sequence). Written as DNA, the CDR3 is TGTGCCAGCAGCATACCACGGGGGCGGCGTTTCACCGGGGAGCTGTTTTTT. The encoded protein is CASSIPRGRRFTGELFF.

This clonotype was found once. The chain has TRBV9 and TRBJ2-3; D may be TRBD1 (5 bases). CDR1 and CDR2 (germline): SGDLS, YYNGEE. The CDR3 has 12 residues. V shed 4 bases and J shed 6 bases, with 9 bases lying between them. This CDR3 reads CASSPGHDTQYF. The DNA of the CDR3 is TGTGCCAGCAGCCCAGGGCATGATACGCAGTATTTT.

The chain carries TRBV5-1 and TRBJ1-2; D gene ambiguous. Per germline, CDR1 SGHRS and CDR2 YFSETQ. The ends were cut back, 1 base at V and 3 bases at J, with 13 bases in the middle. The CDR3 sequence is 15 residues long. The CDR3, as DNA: TGCGCCAGCAGCTTGTCGGTAGGCAATCACTATGGCTACACCTTC. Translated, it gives CASSLSVGNHYGYTF.

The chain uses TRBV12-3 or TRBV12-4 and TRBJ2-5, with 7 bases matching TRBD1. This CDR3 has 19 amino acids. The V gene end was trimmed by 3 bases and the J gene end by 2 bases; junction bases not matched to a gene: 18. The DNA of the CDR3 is TGTGCCAGCAGTTTGGTGGAGAGGGGGCTCGGTCTGACTCAAGAGACCCAGTACTTC. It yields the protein CASSLVERGLGLTQETQYF.

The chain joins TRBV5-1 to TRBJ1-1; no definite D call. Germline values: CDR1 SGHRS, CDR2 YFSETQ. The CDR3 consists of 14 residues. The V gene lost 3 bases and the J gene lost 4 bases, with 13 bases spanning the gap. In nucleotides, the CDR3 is TGCGCCAGCAGCTCTGTCGGGTTTCGCACTGAAGCTTTCTTT. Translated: CASSSVGFRTEAFF.

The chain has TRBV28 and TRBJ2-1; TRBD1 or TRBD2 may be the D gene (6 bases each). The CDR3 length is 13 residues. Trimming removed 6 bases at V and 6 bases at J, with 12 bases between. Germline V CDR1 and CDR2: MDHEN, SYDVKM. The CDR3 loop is CASRWGAGNEQFF. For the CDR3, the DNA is TGTGCCAGCAGGTGGGGGGCTGGCAATGAGCAGTTCTTC.

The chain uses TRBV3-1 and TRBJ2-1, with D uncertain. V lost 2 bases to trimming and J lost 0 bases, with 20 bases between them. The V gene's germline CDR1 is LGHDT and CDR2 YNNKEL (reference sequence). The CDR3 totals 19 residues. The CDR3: CASSQSPLGASSSYNEQFF. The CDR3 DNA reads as TGTGCCAGCAGCCAAAGTCCCCTAGGAGCTTCGAGCTCCTACAATGAGCAGTTCTTC.

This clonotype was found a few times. The CDR3 spells CASSFGLAGYGYTF. The CDR3 DNA reads TGTGCCAGCAGTTTTGGTTTGGCAGGGTATGGCTACACCTTC. The gene calls are TRBV12-3 or TRBV12-4 and TRBJ1-2; D may be TRBD1 (5 bases). The CDR3 extends over 14 amino acids. V gave up 3 bases and J gave up 5 bases, with 13 bases separating them.

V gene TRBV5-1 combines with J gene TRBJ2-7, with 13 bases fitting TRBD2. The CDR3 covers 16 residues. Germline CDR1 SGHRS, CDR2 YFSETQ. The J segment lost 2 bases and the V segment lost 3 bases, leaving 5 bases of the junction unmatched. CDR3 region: CASSSPGLAGTYEQYF. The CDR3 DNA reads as TGCGCCAGCAGCTCTCCGGGACTAGCGGGGACCTACGAGCAGTACTTC.

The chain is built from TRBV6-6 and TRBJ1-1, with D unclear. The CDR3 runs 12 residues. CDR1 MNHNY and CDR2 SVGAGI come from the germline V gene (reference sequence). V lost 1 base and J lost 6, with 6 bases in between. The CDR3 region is CASSYYGPEAFF. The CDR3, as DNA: TGTGCCAGCAGTTACTACGGGCCTGAAGCTTTCTTT.

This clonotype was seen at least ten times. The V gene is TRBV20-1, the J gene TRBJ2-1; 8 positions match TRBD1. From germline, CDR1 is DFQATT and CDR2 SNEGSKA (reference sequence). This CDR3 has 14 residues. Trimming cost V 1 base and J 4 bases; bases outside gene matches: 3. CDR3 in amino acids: CSARVTGDYNEQFF. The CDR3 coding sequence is TGCAGTGCTAGAGTGACAGGGGATTACAATGAGCAGTTCTTC.